This T cell receptor (beta chain) was sequenced in a study of T cell repertoires in cytomegalovirus infection. Looking at the study overall: Matching HLA type and CMV infection were both indicated by public TCR beta signatures.

A note on this clonotype: What it binds is not known.

TCRdb re-called the reads with MiXCR, one entry per CDR3 protein. The table shows approximately 70,000 distinct CDR3 sequences, with about 23% occurring only once. Study findings and constraints: Clonotype analysis showed dominance of the ex vivo response by HLA-C-restricted CMV-specific TCR beta clonotypes.

Sequencing was done on a sample of PBMCs, sequenced either directly or after in vitro stimulation (not recorded which). This sequence was found in a human donor in good health (CMV status not recorded). Some clones in this sample may be carry-over from other donors' samples.

In nucleotides, the CDR3 is TGTGCCAGCAGCTTAGGGGACGTGGACGGATCCTACGAGCAGTACGTC. This gives the protein CASSLGDVDGSYEQYV. The V call is TRBV7-9, the J call TRBJ2-7, with D perhaps TRBD1 or TRBD2 (5 bases each). The CDR3 is 16 amino acids. Germline CDR1 SEHNR, CDR2 FQNEAQ (reference sequence). Trimming pared 1 base from V and 1 base from J, leaving 14 bases between.